These 16 T cell receptor beta chains originate from one sample sequenced in a study of T cells after yellow fever vaccination. In TCRdb, the 5' RACE reads were re-called with MiXCR into one record per CDR3 protein. The data show fewer than 500,000 distinct CDR3 sequences, about 19% seen once. The sample consisted of PBMCs, taken before the yellow fever booster vaccination. The source is a man aged 18-30 years who received the YFV17D yellow fever vaccine.

The chain joins TRBV25-1 to TRBJ2-5; 7 positions match TRBD1. Germline lookup yields CDR1 MGHDK and CDR2 SYGVNS. V lost 1 base and J lost 5; bases outside the gene matches: 10. This CDR3 is 16 amino acids long. The CDR3, as DNA: TGTGCCAGCAGTGAATTAGGAACAGGGGCAGGGGAGACCCAGTACTTC. Translated: CASSELGTGAGETQYF.

This clonotype has more than one count but fewer than ten. This sequence joins TRBV4-3 and TRBJ2-3; TRBD2 agrees at 13 bases. The V segment lost 7 bases and the J segment 4 bases; nucleotides outside the gene matches: 8. This CDR3 is built from 16 residues. Germline values: CDR1 LGHNA, CDR2 YSLEER. CDR3 region: CASKELAGGKADTQYF. As DNA, the CDR3 is TGCGCCAGCAAGGAACTAGCGGGGGGGAAGGCAGATACGCAGTATTTT.

The CDR3: CSARAGGRPQHF. DNA for the CDR3: TGCAGTGCTAGAGCGGGCGGTCGGCCCCAGCATTTT. The J gene is TRBJ1-5, the V gene TRBV20-1; no definite D call. Germline V gives CDR1 DFQATT, CDR2 SNEGSKA (reference sequence). The CDR3 has 12 amino acids. The V gene lost 1 base and the J gene lost 9 bases, with 10 bases spanning the gap.

The chain joins TRBV6-2 or TRBV6-3 to TRBJ2-3, with 12 bases fitting TRBD2. The germline V gene has CDR1 MNHEY and CDR2 SVGEGT. After removal of 0 bases from V and 6 bases from J, the junction contained 4 bases not matched to a gene. CDR3 size: 16 residues. The CDR3 spells CASSYSTSGRRDTQYF. CDR3 nucleotides: TGTGCCAGCAGTTACTCGACTAGCGGGAGAAGGGATACGCAGTATTTT.

V and J are TRBV6-2 or TRBV6-3 and TRBJ2-3; possibly TRBD2 for D (6 bases). Trimming pared 7 bases from V and 4 bases from J, leaving 12 bases between. The germline V gene encodes CDR1 MNHEY and CDR2 SVGEGT. The length of the CDR3 is 13 residues. DNA of the CDR3: TGTGCCAGCAAACTAGCAGAGGCAGATACGCAGTATTTT. Amino acid sequence: CASKLAEADTQYF.

The chain employs TRBV7-2 and TRBJ1-3, with unresolved D. The CDR3 loop spans 14 amino acids. Germline CDR1 SGHTA, CDR2 FQGNSA. V was clipped by 2 bases and J by 2 bases, with 7 bases between them. The CDR3 sequence is CASSLQVPGNTIYF. The CDR3 DNA is TGTGCCAGCAGCTTACAGGTCCCTGGAAACACCATATATTTT.

This clonotype has just a few counts. This rearrangement joins TRBV4-2 to TRBJ2-5; either TRBD1 or TRBD2 may fit D (5 bases each). This CDR3 has 14 amino acids. Germline lookup yields CDR1 LGHNA and CDR2 YNFKEQ. V dropped 0 bases and J dropped 4 bases, with 9 bases sitting between them. CDR3 residues: CASSQDPGLETQYF. The CDR3 DNA follows: TGTGCCAGCAGCCAAGACCCGGGGCTAGAGACCCAGTACTTC.

The rearrangement joins TRBV5-1 to TRBJ1-1; 7 bases line up with TRBD1. CDR1 is SGHRS and CDR2 is YFSETQ in the germline V gene. This CDR3 comprises 14 residues. V gave up 7 bases and J gave up 4 bases; unmatched junction bases: 10. The CDR3 here is CASASWAGGTEAFF. CDR3 nucleotides: TGCGCCAGCGCCTCGTGGGCAGGGGGCACTGAAGCTTTCTTT.

The chain employs TRBV7-3 and TRBJ1-1, with 8 bases matching TRBD1. This CDR3 region has 14 residues. Trimming cost V 4 bases and J 4 bases; bases outside gene matches: 5. CDR1 is SGHTA and CDR2 is FQGTGA in the germline V gene. CDR3 nucleotides: TGTGCCAGCAGCTGGCCGGACAGGGTCACTGAAGCTTTCTTT. Its translation is CASSWPDRVTEAFF.

The rearrangement joins TRBV6-5 to TRBJ1-1; a weak D match, TRBD1 (6 bases). The CDR3 is 15 residues long. The germline V and J ends were trimmed by 6 bases and 4 bases, with 18 bases remaining between them. From germline, CDR1 is MNHEY and CDR2 SVGAGI. As DNA, the CDR3 is TGTGCCAGCAGCCGAAAGACAGGAGGTGGCACTGAAGCTTTCTTT. Its translation: CASSRKTGGGTEAFF.

This clonotype occurred a few times. CDR3 sequence (DNA): TGTGCCAGCAGTAGCCAGGGTGGCTCACCCCTCCACTTT. Its protein is CASSSQGGSPLHF. The chain recombines TRBV12-3 or TRBV12-4 with TRBJ1-6; D is perhaps TRBD1 (5 bases). The ends were cut back, 5 bases at V and 10 bases at J, with 12 bases in the middle. The CDR3 is 13 residues long.

This clonotype turned up a few times. The chain links TRBV7-2 to TRBJ1-4, with 7 positions matching TRBD1. The CDR3 totals 14 residues. In germline, CDR1 is SGHTA, CDR2 FQGNSA. Trimming at V came to 4 bases and at J to 7 bases, leaving 6 bases not matched to a gene. The CDR3 coding sequence is TGTGCCAGCAGCTCCCAAGGGGGCGTTGAAAAACTGTTTTTT. This encodes CASSSQGGVEKLFF.

This clonotype appeared a few times. The chain combines TRBV7-9 with TRBJ1-2, with 9 bases aligning to TRBD1. From germline, CDR1 is SEHNR and CDR2 FQNEAQ (reference sequence). J lost 8 bases, V lost 2 bases, and 6 bases had no gene match. CDR3 length: 14 amino acids. CDR3 DNA sequence: TGTGCCAGCAGCTTATCTGACAGGGGGTCCGGCTACACCTTC. Amino acid sequence: CASSLSDRGSGYTF.

This clonotype was picked up a small number of times. The rearrangement joins TRBV20-1 to TRBJ2-7, with a possible D match to TRBD1 (6 bases). This CDR3 region has 12 residues. The germline V gene has CDR1 DFQATT and CDR2 SNEGSKA (reference sequence). Trimming left V 7 bases short and J 4 bases short, with 14 bases between. The CDR3 is CSVSGERYEQYV. CDR3 DNA sequence: TGCAGTGTATCAGGGGAGCGTTACGAGCAGTACGTC.

This clonotype was found many times. The J gene is TRBJ2-7, the V gene TRBV18, with a possible D match to TRBD2 (7 bases). V was shortened by 2 bases and J by 5 bases, with 19 bases between the two germline ends. The CDR3 extends over 16 amino acids. Germline V gene sequence: CDR1 KGHSH, CDR2 LQKENI. The CDR3: CASSPGVGRGGDEQYF. The CDR3 DNA follows: TGTGCCAGCTCACCAGGTGTCGGAAGGGGGGGAGACGAGCAGTACTTC.

V is TRBV9 and J is TRBJ2-3; D call uncertain. V gave up 0 bases and J gave up 4 bases, with 9 bases separating them. Germline V gene sequence: CDR1 SGDLS, CDR2 YYNGEE. The CDR3 consists of 14 residues. CDR3 region: CASSVARVADTQYF. The DNA of the CDR3 is TGTGCCAGCAGCGTAGCTAGGGTAGCAGATACGCAGTATTTT.